Given below is one T cell receptor beta chain in context. The antigen is undetermined. The authors took one heparinised blood draw, averaging approximately 110 mL, from each donor. Sorted CD4+ subsets: naive, central memory, regulatory, stem cell-like memory (CD45RO/CCR7/CD25/CD127/CD95/CD27 panel). Sequenced material consisted of expressed TCRB transcripts (all of the isolated RNA was reverse transcribed). Assay: immunoSEQ multiplex PCR; the TCRdb copy retains only in-frame clones and omits some. The sample comprises over 650,000 clones, about 14% of which are singletons, and approximately 0.039% rests with the top ten. This entry comes from a study of beta chain features in type 1 diabetes. The CDR3 extends over 12 amino acids. Between the trimmed V and J ends, which lost 0 bases and 12 bases, there was a span of 11 bases. The germline V gene encodes CDR1 PRHDT and CDR2 FYEKMQ (reference sequence).

Findings of the study overall: Shortening that was moderate but significant affected the TCRB CDR3s of Type 1 diabetes patients in all four CD4+ subsets.

V and J are TRBV13 and TRBJ1-1, with D hard to call. The sequence derives from a young man with type 1 diabetes. The material sequenced was naive CD4+ T cells from blood. The CDR3 region is CASSLGTWGSFF. The CDR3 DNA follows: TGTGCCAGCAGCTTAGGGACCTGGGGATCTTTCTTT. Together with reference TRBV13 and TRBJ1-1, the CDR3 gives the full variable domain: AAGVIQSPRHLIKEKRETATLKCYPIPRHDTVYWYQQGPGQDPQFLISFYEKMQSDKGSIPDRFSAQQFSDYHSELNMSSLELGDSALYFCASSLGTWGSFFGQGTRLTVV.